This T cell receptor beta chain is from a study of shared clonotypes between healthy human individuals. The study's findings and limits: Clonotypes which were not shared had lower generation probabilities than clonotypes that all four donors shared.

Per germline, CDR1 SQVTM and CDR2 ANQGSEA. The CDR3 is made up of 12 amino acids. V shed 6 bases, J shed 5 bases, and the junction held 7 bases outside the gene matches. As concerns this clone: Its matching antigen is unknown.

Data came from immunoSEQ multiplex PCR; TCRdb stores just in-frame clones and leaves some out. The top ten hold approximately 0.4% of the sample, which has roughly 1.4 million clones, about 98.5% seen once. The sample was naive CD4+ T cells sorted from blood. Described subset: CD45RA+ positively selected. The J gene is TRBJ2-7, the V gene TRBV29-1, with 7 bases matching TRBD2. The receptor was derived from a young man in good health. The CDR3 is CSVQREFHEQYF. CDR3 nucleotides: TGCAGCGTCCAGCGGGAATTCCACGAGCAGTACTTC.